These T cell receptor beta chains were read from a single sample in a study of shared clonotypes between healthy human individuals. Only in-frame clones appear in the TCRdb table, and some are missing; sequencing was by immunoSEQ multiplex PCR. This table holds about 1.5 million clones, about 98% found once. The sample comprised naive CD4+ T cells sorted from blood. The receptor source for this set is a man in his thirties or forties in good health. CDR3s include the opening cysteine and the closing phenylalanine or tryptophan. A D gene is named only where the DNA matches it firmly. Clone sizes are given selectively: once, few, many, or a class where the clone is expanded.

cdr3_nt cdr3_aa d_call j_call v_call clone_size
TGCGCCAGCAGCTTGGGACGGATGGAGGATACGCAGTATTTT CASSLGRMEDTQYF . TRBJ2-3 TRBV5-1 .
TGTGCCAGCAAACGACTAGCGGGAGGTGATACGCAGTATTTT CASKRLAGGDTQYF TRBD2 TRBJ2-3 TRBV6-1 .
TGTGCCAGCAGATTCCAGCGAGCAGATACGCAGTATTTT CASRFQRADTQYF . TRBJ2-3 TRBV5-4 once
TGTGCCAGCAGCTTAGGTGGCGGACAGGGATTAGGTGAAGCTTTCTTT CASSLGGGQGLGEAFF TRBD1 TRBJ1-1 TRBV7-2 .
TGTGCCAGCAGCCCTCGGGGGTCGGGCGGCTACACCTTC CASSPRGSGGYTF . TRBJ1-2 TRBV5-5 .
TGTGCCAGCAGTCGGACAGAGAATCAGCCCCAGCATTTT CASSRTENQPQHF . TRBJ1-5 TRBV28 .
TGTGCCAGCAGCCTCCGGGCGGGCGTGTACGAGCAGTACTTC CASSLRAGVYEQYF . TRBJ2-7 TRBV4-2 .
TGTGCCAGCAGACAGACAGGGGGCGGTCCCGTCCTGACTTTC CASRQTGGGPVLTF TRBD1 TRBJ2-6 TRBV28 .
TGTGCCAGCAGTGAGAATCATGGGTATGGCTACACCTTC CASSENHGYGYTF . TRBJ1-2 TRBV2 .
TGTGCCAGCAGCTTAGGAGGGTTGGCTACCTACGAGCAGTACTTC CASSLGGLATYEQYF . TRBJ2-7 TRBV7-2 .
TGCGCCAGCAGCTTAGCGTACGAGCAGTACTTC CASSLAYEQYF . TRBJ2-7 TRBV5-1 .
TGCGCCAGCAGCTTGGAGGGGACAGGCCTTGGTGAGCAGTACTTC CASSLEGTGLGEQYF TRBD1 TRBJ2-7 TRBV5-1 .
TGTGCCAGCAGCCACCCTCTAGCGCGGAATGAGCAGTTCTTC CASSHPLARNEQFF . TRBJ2-1 TRBV14 .
TGCGCCAGCAGCGTTCAGGGTCTAACTGAAGCTTTCTTT CASSVQGLTEAFF . TRBJ1-1 TRBV5-1 .
TGTGCCAGCTCACCACGGGGGACAGGGAATGAAAAACTGTTTTTT CASSPRGTGNEKLFF TRBD1 TRBJ1-4 TRBV18 .
TGTGCCAGCAGCGGACAGGGTGGGGAGACCCAGTACTTC CASSGQGGETQYF TRBD1 TRBJ2-5 TRBV7-8 .